Presented here are 9 T cell receptor beta chains from one specimen sequenced in a study of molecular identifiers for immune sequencing clone quantification. TCRdb reanalysed the PCR reads using MiXCR and keeps one entry per CDR3 protein. The top ten hold 0.7% to 0.95% of the sample, which has approximately 680,000 distinct CDR3 sequences, around 25% seen once. The specimen sequenced was naive CD8+ T cells from blood, with Jurkat cell RNA spiked in. Subset in this sample: FACS-sorted CD8+CD4-CCR7+CD45RA+ naive T cells. Source of these receptors: a human donor in good health. Some libraries in this study had Jurkat cell RNA spiked in.

A remark on this clonotype: As the CDR3 is not closed by the conserved phenylalanine or tryptophan, this likely results from a read error. The chain recombines TRBV6-5 with TRBJ2-5, with no clear D. Between the trimmed V and J ends, which lost 2 bases and 5 bases, there was a span of 12 bases. Germline CDR1 is MNHEY and CDR2 is SVGAGI. CDR3 length: 14 amino acids. The CDR3 DNA reads TGTGCCAGCAGTTACCCGGCAGGCACGGAGACCCAGTACTCC. Translated: CASSYPAGTETQYS.

About this clonotype: Without the conserved terminal phenylalanine or tryptophan, this CDR3 likely stems from a read error. The rearrangement links TRBV28 to TRBJ1-5; D remains unclear. The V end lost 5 bases, the J end lost 5 bases, and 13 bases lay between the germline ends. The CDR3 runs 14 residues. Germline loops: CDR1 MDHEN, CDR2 SYDVKM. Here the CDR3 reads CASSLTALHQPQHV. The CDR3 DNA is TGTGCCAGCAGTCTAACGGCACTCCATCAGCCCCAGCATGTT.

The chain has TRBV19 and TRBJ2-3; D assignment may be TRBD1 or TRBD2 (5 bases each). Per the germline V gene, CDR1 is LNHDA and CDR2 is SQIVND (reference sequence). The CDR3 has 15 amino acids. Trimming took off 2 bases at V and 6 bases at J, with 15 bases between the two ends. This CDR3 is CASSISGTVGDTQYF. For the CDR3, the DNA is TGTGCCAGTAGTATATCGGGGACGGTGGGGGATACGCAGTATTTT. The variable domain in full, with the rest retrieved from reference TRBV19 and TRBJ2-3, is DGGITQSPKYLFRKEGQNVTLSCEQNLNHDAMYWYRQDPGQGLRLIYYSQIVNDFQKGDIAEGYSVSREKKESFPLTVTSAQKNPTAFYLCASSISGTVGDTQYFGPGTRLTVL.

V gene TRBV6-6 combines with J gene TRBJ2-7; D gene uncertain. Germline loops: CDR1 MNHNY, CDR2 SVGAGI (reference sequence). Trimming removed 6 bases at V and 7 bases at J, with 13 bases between. This CDR3 contains 12 residues. CDR3 loop: CASSRGPFEQYF. For the CDR3, the DNA is TGTGCCAGCAGCCGAGGTCCGTTTGAGCAGTACTTC.

Points on this clonotype: It may be a read error: a sequence one base away is much more abundant. The chain is built from TRBV28 and TRBJ2-3; tentative D call: TRBD2 (7 bases). CDR3 length: 17 amino acids. CDR1 MDHEN and CDR2 SYDVKM come from the germline V gene. Trimming shortened V by 5 bases and J by 4 bases, and 22 bases separated the two germline ends. CDR3 DNA: TGTGCCAGCAGTCCCTGGGAGGTGGGAGGGGGAGCAGATACGCAGTATTTT. Its translation is CASSPWEVGGGADTQYF.

This clonotype was detected a few times. The rearrangement links TRBV4-1 to TRBJ2-7; the D gene is possibly TRBD1 (6 bases). This CDR3 contains 14 residues. The V gene lost 3 bases and the J gene lost 2 bases, with 11 bases spanning the gap. Germline loops: CDR1 MGHRA, CDR2 YSYEKL. The CDR3 spells CASSHEGGPYEQYF. In DNA form, the CDR3 reads TGCGCCAGCAGCCATGAAGGGGGTCCCTACGAGCAGTACTTC.

This clonotype was picked up many times. DNA for the CDR3: TGTGCCAGCAGCCCTACAGTCGGGACAGCCTCTGGGGCCAACGTCCTGACTTTC. Its protein product is CASSPTVGTASGANVLTF. The rearrangement links TRBV7-9 to TRBJ2-6, with 7 bases identical to TRBD1. With V trimmed by 5 bases and J by 0 bases, 10 bases remained unmatched. The CDR3 length is 18 residues. Germline V lookup: CDR1 SEHNR, CDR2 FQNEAQ (reference sequence).

This clonotype has ten or more counts. The gene calls are TRBV7-6 and TRBJ2-3, with D uncertain. The germline V and J ends were trimmed by 2 bases and 0 bases, with 9 bases remaining between them. The CDR3 totals 15 residues. Per the germline V gene, CDR1 is SGHVS and CDR2 is FNYEAQ. This CDR3 is CASSLFARSTDTQYF. The CDR3 nucleotides are TGTGCCAGCAGCTTATTTGCGCGCAGCACAGATACGCAGTATTTT. Full variable domain (missing parts from reference TRBV7-6 and TRBJ2-3): GAGVSQSPRYKVTKRGQDVALRCDPISGHVSLYWYRQALGQGPEFLTYFNYEAQQDKSGLPNDRFSAERPEGSISTLTIQRTEQRDSAMYRCASSLFARSTDTQYFGPGTRLTVL.

In its sample, this clonotype was seen many times. The chain joins TRBV7-9 to TRBJ2-7; no definite D call. The CDR3 spans 13 residues. V was clipped by 5 bases and J by 0 bases, with 8 bases between them. Germline loops: CDR1 SEHNR, CDR2 FQNEAQ (reference sequence). Here the CDR3 DNA reads TGTGCCAGCAGCACGACGGTCTCCTACGAGCAGTACTTC. Its protein product is CASSTTVSYEQYF.